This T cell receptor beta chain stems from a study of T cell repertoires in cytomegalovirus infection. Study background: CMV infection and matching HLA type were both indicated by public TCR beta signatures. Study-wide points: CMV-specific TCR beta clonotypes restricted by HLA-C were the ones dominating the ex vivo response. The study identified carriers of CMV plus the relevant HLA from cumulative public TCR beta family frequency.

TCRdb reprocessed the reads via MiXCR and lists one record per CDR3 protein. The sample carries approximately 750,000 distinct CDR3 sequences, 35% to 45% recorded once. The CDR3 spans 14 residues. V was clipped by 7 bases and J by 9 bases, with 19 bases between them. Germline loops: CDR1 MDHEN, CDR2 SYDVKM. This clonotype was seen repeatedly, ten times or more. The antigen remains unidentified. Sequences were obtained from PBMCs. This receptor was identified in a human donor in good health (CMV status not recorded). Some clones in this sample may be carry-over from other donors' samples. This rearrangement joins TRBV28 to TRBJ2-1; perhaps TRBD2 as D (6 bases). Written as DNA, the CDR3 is TGTGCCAGCACCTTTACTCTGGGACTGCGTGAGCAGTTCTTC. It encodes CASTFTLGLREQFF.